This T cell receptor (beta chain) was captured by sequencing in a study of cytomegalovirus exposure and HLA in healthy donors. The study's findings and limits: Reportedly, HLA-A and HLA-B alleles of most subjects were accurately predicted from TCR beta. There were 160 or so TCR beta chains listed as cytomegalovirus-associated.

The PCR made use of 60 Vbeta and 13 Jbeta primers. Some clones are missing from TCRdb's copy, which holds only in-frame ones; the method was immunoSEQ multiplex PCR. The sample shows roughly 130,000 clones, approximately 75% of them seen only once. On this clone: What it binds is not known.

V lost 1 base to trimming and J lost 10 bases; unmatched junction nucleotides: 5. There are 15 residues in the CDR3. The germline CDR1 and CDR2 sequences are SGDLS and YYNGEE. The rearrangement uses TRBV9 and TRBJ1-6, with TRBD1 matching 10 bases. This TCR came from a woman aged 40 to 49 in good health and CMV-seropositive. Sequences were obtained from PBMCs. In DNA, the CDR3 is TGTGCCAGCAGCGTAACCGGGACAGGGGACTCACCCCTCCACTTT. This translates into CASSVTGTGDSPLHF.